This T cell receptor (beta chain) is drawn from a study of CDR3 diversity in severe acne. TCRdb recomputed calls from the PCR reads with MiXCR, one row per CDR3 protein. Of around 94,000 distinct CDR3 sequences listed, roughly half were seen once; the top ten hold about an eighth. Per the germline V gene, CDR1 is SQVTM and CDR2 is ANQGSEA. CDR3 length: 13 residues. Trimming pared 1 base from V and 7 bases from J, leaving 13 bases between. Sequenced sample: blood. This chain uses TRBV29-1 with TRBJ1-2; D is possibly TRBD1 (6 bases). The receptor was isolated from a male donor with acne. The CDR3 here is CSVEAAGASGYTF. DNA of the CDR3: TGCAGCGTTGAAGCGGCGGGGGCGAGTGGCTACACCTTC.